These 27 T cell receptor beta chains came from one sample sequenced in a study of breast tumors, draining lymph nodes, adjacent tissues. Breast cancer patients provided tissue from their axillary draining lymph nodes. TCRdb reprocessed the multiplex PCR reads with MiXCR, giving one entry per CDR3 protein. The sample yields under 250,000 distinct CDR3 sequences, around 32% seen once. What was sequenced was axillary lymph node tissue. The source of these receptors is a female donor with breast cancer. Some clones in this sample may be carry-over from other donors' samples.

At least ten counts were recorded for this clonotype. The J gene is TRBJ2-5, the V gene TRBV19; 10 nucleotides match TRBD2. CDR3 length equals 18 residues. The germline V gene has CDR1 LNHDA and CDR2 SQIVND (reference sequence). V gave up 2 bases and J gave up 2 bases; unmatched junction bases: 11. Here the CDR3 reads CASSITLAGVVRQETQYF. In nucleotides, the CDR3 is TGTGCCAGTAGTATAACGCTAGCGGGAGTCGTGAGGCAAGAGACCCAGTACTTC.

This clonotype was found many times. The rearrangement uses TRBV18 and TRBJ2-7; 7 nucleotides align to TRBD2. CDR1 is KGHSH and CDR2 is LQKENI in the germline V gene. V lost 2 bases to trimming and J lost 6 bases; unmatched junction nucleotides: 4. This CDR3 comprises 13 residues. The CDR3 DNA follows: TGTGCCAGCTCACCAGGCAGGGAGGGCGAGCAGTACTTC. Its protein is CASSPGREGEQYF. The full variable domain, with the rest looked up from reference TRBV18 and TRBJ2-7, is NAGVMQNPRHLVRRRGQEARLRCSPMKGHSHVYWYRQLPEEGLKFMVYLQKENIIDESGMPKERFSAEFPKEGPSILRIQQVVRGDSAAYFCASSPGREGEQYFGPGTRLTVT.

In this sample, this clonotype turned up many times. This rearrangement joins TRBV6-5 to TRBJ1-2; 9 bases line up with TRBD1. Germline-derived CDR1 and CDR2 are MNHEY and SVGAGI. This CDR3 comprises 14 residues. Losses at the gene ends were 2 bases for V and 6 bases for J; bases not matched to a gene: 4. The CDR3 is CASSYRGQGNGYTF. For the CDR3, the DNA is TGTGCCAGCAGTTACAGGGGACAGGGTAATGGCTACACCTTC.

The CDR3: CASSYGTRRSGELFF. CDR3 DNA: TGTGCCAGCAGCTACGGGACCAGACGGTCCGGGGAGCTGTTTTTT. The chain uses TRBV7-2 and TRBJ2-2; D is tentatively TRBD1 or TRBD2 (5 bases each). Trimming cost V 4 bases and J 6 bases, with 15 bases left between them. CDR3 length equals 15 residues. CDR1 is SGHTA and CDR2 is FQGNSA in the germline V gene. The full variable domain, completed using reference TRBV7-2 and TRBJ2-2, is GAGVSQSPSNKVTEKGKDVELRCDPISGHTALYWYRQSLGQGLEFLIYFQGNSAPDKSGLPSDRFSAERTGGSVSTLTIQRTQQEDSAVYLCASSYGTRRSGELFFGEGSRLTVL.

The sample holds a few counts of this clonotype. This may be a read error: a much more frequent sequence differs by one nucleotide. The chain combines TRBV20-1 with TRBJ2-5, with a tentative D call TRBD2 (6 bases). The ends were cut back, 0 bases at V and 7 bases at J, with 15 bases in the middle. Germline V CDR1 and CDR2: DFQATT, SNEGSKA (reference sequence). The length of the CDR3 is 14 residues. Written as DNA, the CDR3 is TGCAGTGCTAGAGAACTCGGGAGAATAGCGACCCAGTACTTC. This translates into CSARELGRIATQYF.

This clonotype was counted many times. V is TRBV7-2 and J is TRBJ2-1, with 9 bases matching TRBD2. The CDR3 has 17 amino acids. Germline lookup yields CDR1 SGHTA and CDR2 FQGNSA. Germline trimming cut 5 bases from V and 9 bases from J; bases unmatched to any gene: 17. The CDR3 reads CASSLVGGLAGGGEQFF. CDR3 in DNA: TGTGCCAGCAGCCTCGTGGGGGGCCTCGCGGGAGGGGGTGAGCAGTTCTTC.

This clonotype was recorded once. At one end, the junction sequence differs from germline, possibly due to a read error. CDR3 DNA sequence: TGTGCCAGCAGCTTGGTTCGGGACATCACAGATGCGCAGTATTTT. This codes for CASSLVRDITDAQYF. The chain recombines TRBV7-2 with TRBJ2-3; weak D call: TRBD1 (6 bases). This CDR3 has 15 residues. From germline, CDR1 is SGHTA and CDR2 FQGNSA.

This clonotype was detected ten times or more. V and J are TRBV19 and TRBJ2-3; possibly TRBD1 for D (6 bases). The V end was cut by 3 bases, the J end by 1 base, with 11 bases between. The CDR3 runs to 15 residues. Germline lookup yields CDR1 LNHDA and CDR2 SQIVND (reference sequence). CDR3 loop: CASSMNRAGTDTQYF. DNA of the CDR3: TGTGCCAGTAGTATGAACAGGGCCGGCACAGATACGCAGTATTTT.

This clonotype has a count of ten or more. CDR3 residues: CASSYSPDATNEKLFF. The CDR3 region has the DNA TGTGCCAGCAGTTACTCGCCCGATGCAACTAATGAAAAACTGTTTTTT. This chain uses TRBV6-6 with TRBJ1-4; D call uncertain. With 0 bases removed from V and 0 bases from J, the gap between germline ends came to 8 bases. The CDR3 is 16 amino acids. Germline V gene data show CDR1 as MNHNY and CDR2 as SVGAGI (reference sequence).

The chain uses TRBV24-1 and TRBJ2-5, with D unresolved. Per the germline V gene, CDR1 is KGHDR and CDR2 is SFDVKD. Deletions cut 7 bases from V and 4 bases from J, with 18 bases between. This CDR3 is 15 amino acids long. CDR3 sequence reads: CATSDIRQGRETQYF. The CDR3 DNA reads TGTGCCACCAGCGATATCAGACAAGGGCGAGAGACCCAGTACTTC.

The chain uses TRBV19 and TRBJ1-6, with D possibly matching TRBD1 (6 bases). The CDR3 totals 14 residues. CDR1 and CDR2 (germline): LNHDA, SQIVND (reference sequence). Deletions cut 11 bases from V and 7 bases from J, with 18 bases between. CDR3 in DNA: TGTGCCGCCGAATCAGGACAGAAGAATTCACCCCTCCACTTT. Translation gives CAAESGQKNSPLHF.

This clonotype was seen many times. The chain couples TRBV12-3 or TRBV12-4 to TRBJ2-7, with D perhaps TRBD2 (6 bases). The germline V and J ends were trimmed by 8 bases and 3 bases, with 20 bases remaining between them. This CDR3 region has 15 residues. The CDR3 DNA reads as TGTGCCAGCGCGACAACCGGGACGGGGGACTACGAGCAGTACTTC. Its translation: CASATTGTGDYEQYF.

The table lists this clonotype with a few counts. A much bigger clone sits one base away, suggesting this may be a read error. The DNA of the CDR3 is TGCAGTGTAGATAGCGGGAGGGCCAGCCCGGGTGAGCAGTTCTTC. It yields the protein CSVDSGRASPGEQFF. The V call is TRBV20-1, the J call TRBJ2-1; 11 nucleotides match TRBD2. Germline assignment: CDR1 DFQATT and CDR2 SNEGSKA (reference sequence). The CDR3 is 15 amino acids. V shed 7 bases, J shed 9 bases, and the junction held 14 bases outside the gene matches.

Many counts were recorded for this clonotype. This sequence joins TRBV29-1 and TRBJ2-3; 9 nucleotides match TRBD2. CDR1 and CDR2 from the germline V gene are SQVTM and ANQGSEA. The CDR3 runs to 14 residues. With V trimmed by 3 bases and J by 5 bases, 6 bases remained unmatched. This CDR3 reads CSVDRLAVEDTQYF. As DNA, the CDR3 is TGCAGCGTTGACAGACTAGCGGTTGAAGATACGCAGTATTTT.

This chain uses TRBV6-5 with TRBJ2-1; D might be TRBD2 (6 bases). CDR3 length: 15 residues. In germline, CDR1 is MNHEY, CDR2 SVGAGI. V gave up 0 bases and J gave up 4 bases, with 10 bases separating them. Here the CDR3 DNA reads TGTGCCAGCAGTTACTCGGAGGGAAGGTACAATGAGCAGTTCTTC. Protein sequence: CASSYSEGRYNEQFF.

This clonotype was counted many times. The chain uses TRBV2 and TRBJ2-5, with TRBD2 matching over 9 bases. V was pared by 7 bases and J by 4 bases, with 7 bases of the junction left unmatched. The V gene's germline CDR1 is SNHLY and CDR2 FYNNEI. The CDR3 sequence is 14 residues long. CDR3 DNA sequence: TGTGCCAGCAAGGCCACTAGCGGGTTAGAGACCCAGTACTTC. Its translation: CASKATSGLETQYF.

Notes on this clonotype: A read error is possible here, since a much larger clone lies one base away. The chain employs TRBV30 and TRBJ2-7; 7 bases align to TRBD1. Germline V lookup: CDR1 GTSNPN, CDR2 SVGIG (reference sequence). V gave up 2 bases and J gave up 3 bases; unmatched junction bases: 10. CDR3 length: 15 residues. The CDR3 region has the DNA TGTGCCTGGAGTTCGGGGAGACAGGGAATCTACGAGCAGTACTTC. Residues: CAWSSGRQGIYEQYF. Looking up the rest from reference TRBV30 and TRBJ2-7 gives the full variable domain: SQTIHQWPATLVQPVGSPLSLECTVEGTSNPNLYWYRQAAGRGLQLLFYSVGIGQISSEVPQNLSASRPQDRQFILSSKKLLLSDSGFYLCAWSSGRQGIYEQYFGPGTRLTVT.

In its sample, this clonotype was seen many times. A much more abundant neighbour one base away suggests this may be a read error. The rearrangement joins TRBV20-1 to TRBJ2-7, with 9 bases aligning to TRBD2. The length of the CDR3 is 14 residues. Germline loops: CDR1 DFQATT, CDR2 SNEGSKA (reference sequence). The DNA for the CDR3 is TGCAGTGCTAAACTAGCGGGTAGCTCCTCCGAGCAGTACTTC. This translates into CSAKLAGSSSEQYF.

Turning to this clonotype: This may be a read error, as it is one base from a much larger clone. The rearrangement joins TRBV6-1 to TRBJ1-5; D gene ambiguous. This CDR3 has 13 amino acids. CDR1 is MNHNS and CDR2 is SASEGT in the germline V gene. In nucleotides, the CDR3 is TGTGCCAGTAGTAGTTATAGCAATCAGCCCCGGCATTTT. Translated, it gives CASSSYSNQPRHF.

The CDR3 is CATSRTGGPYNEQFF. The CDR3, as DNA: TGTGCCACCTCCCGGACAGGGGGGCCTTACAATGAGCAGTTCTTC. V usage is TRBV6-1 and J usage is TRBJ2-1; 10 positions match TRBD1. This CDR3 has 15 residues. CDR1 and CDR2 (germline): MNHNS, SASEGT. V gave up 10 bases and J gave up 4 bases; unmatched junction bases: 10.

Notes on this clonotype: Because the CDR3 is missing its conserved closing phenylalanine or tryptophan, this is likely a read error. The V call is TRBV9, the J call TRBJ2-1, with D perhaps TRBD1 or TRBD2 (6 bases each). Germline values: CDR1 SGDLS, CDR2 YYNGEE. The CDR3 is made up of 17 amino acids. CDR3 residues: CAGSPWKGGSSYNEQFL. CDR3 nucleotide sequence: TGTGCCGGCAGCCCCTGGAAGGGGGGTAGCTCCTACAATGAGCAGTTCCTC.

This clonotype was recorded a few times. A single base separates this from a much larger clone, so it may be a read error. The genes are TRBV19 and TRBJ2-2; no definite D call. Germline-derived CDR1 and CDR2 are LNHDA and SQIVND (reference sequence). This CDR3 contains 13 residues. CDR3: CASSINRGVELSF. Written as DNA, the CDR3 is TGTGCCAGTAGTATAAATCGAGGAGTGGAGCTGTCTTTT.

This clonotype was seen repeatedly, ten times or more. The rearrangement links TRBV5-1 to TRBJ2-2; D remains unclear. This CDR3 is 16 amino acids long. The germline V gene has CDR1 SGHRS and CDR2 YFSETQ. V lost 4 bases to trimming and J lost 1 base, with 14 bases between them. The chain's CDR3 is CASSLSTLLNTGELFF. The CDR3 DNA sequence: TGCGCCAGCAGCCTTTCGACGCTTTTGAACACCGGGGAGCTGTTTTTT.

This clonotype has a handful of counts. Just one base apart from a much larger clone, this may be a read error. This chain uses TRBV20-1 with TRBJ2-7; 10 bases fit TRBD1. The CDR3 has 13 residues. Germline V CDR1 and CDR2: DFQATT, SNEGSKA (reference sequence). In DNA, the CDR3 is TGCAGTGCTAAAGTGACAGGGGGCTACGCGCAGTACTTC. Residues: CSAKVTGGYAQYF.

V is TRBV2 and J is TRBJ1-4; the match to TRBD1 covers 7 bases. Trimming took 7 bases from V and 4 from J; bases not matched to a gene: 6. In germline, CDR1 is SNHLY, CDR2 FYNNEI. The CDR3 spans 14 residues. Here the CDR3 DNA reads TGTGCCAGCACCCTGACAGGGTTTAATGAAAAACTGTTTTTT. The encoded protein is CASTLTGFNEKLFF.

The chain couples TRBV7-3 to TRBJ1-3; D is ambiguous. The V gene's germline CDR1 is SGHTA and CDR2 FQGTGA. The V end lost 3 bases, the J end lost 4 bases, and 7 bases lay between the germline ends. This CDR3 has 13 residues. The CDR3 bases are TGTGCCAGCAGCTTGGAAGCGGGAAACACCATATATTTT. Amino acid sequence: CASSLEAGNTIYF.

This clonotype was found many times. The chain links TRBV6-1 to TRBJ1-2, with TRBD1 identical over 9 bases. Germline V lookup: CDR1 MNHNS, CDR2 SASEGT. The CDR3 is made up of 15 amino acids. V lost 2 bases to trimming and J lost 3 bases; unmatched junction nucleotides: 4. The CDR3 reads CASSELTGGDYGYTF. CDR3 bases: TGTGCCAGCAGTGAATTGACAGGGGGTGACTATGGCTACACCTTC.